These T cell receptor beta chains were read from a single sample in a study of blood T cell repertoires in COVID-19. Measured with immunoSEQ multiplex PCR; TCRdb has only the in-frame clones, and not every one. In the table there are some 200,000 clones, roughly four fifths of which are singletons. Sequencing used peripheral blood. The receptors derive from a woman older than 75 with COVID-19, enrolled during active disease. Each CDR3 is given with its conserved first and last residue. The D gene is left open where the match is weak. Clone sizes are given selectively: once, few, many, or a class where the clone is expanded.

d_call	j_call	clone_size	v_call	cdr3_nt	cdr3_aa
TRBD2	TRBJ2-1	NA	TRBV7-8	TGTGCCAGCAGCTCACCCATAGGACTAGCCAATGAGCAGTTCTTC	CASSSPIGLANEQFF
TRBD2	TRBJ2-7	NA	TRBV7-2	TGTGCCAGCAGCTTAGCGCGATACAGCGGGAAGGCCTACGAGCAGTACTTC	CASSLARYSGKAYEQYF
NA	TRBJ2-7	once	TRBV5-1	TGCGCCAGCCGCTTAGGGGGGGCCCCCACTTACGAGCAGTACTTC	CASRLGGAPTYEQYF
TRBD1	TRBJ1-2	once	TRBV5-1	TGCGCCAGCAGCCATACCCCGGGACAGGGGGCTTTTGGCTACACCTTC	CASSHTPGQGAFGYTF
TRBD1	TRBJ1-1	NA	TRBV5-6	TGTGCCAGCAGCTGGGACAGGAACACTGAAGCTTTCTTT	CASSWDRNTEAFF
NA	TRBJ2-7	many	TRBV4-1	TGCGCCAGCAGCCAAGAACAGAGCTCCTACGAGCAGTACTTC	CASSQEQSSYEQYF
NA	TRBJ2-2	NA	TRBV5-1	TGCGCCAGCCAAGAGATGCGGGACACCGGGGAGCTGTTTTTT	CASQEMRDTGELFF
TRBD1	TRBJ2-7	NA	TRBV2	TGTGCCAGCAGACAGGGGGACTACGAGCAGTACTTC	CASRQGDYEQYF
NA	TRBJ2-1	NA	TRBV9	TGTGCCAGCAGCGTAGGTAGCGGCCCCTACAATGAGCAGTTCTTC	CASSVGSGPYNEQFF
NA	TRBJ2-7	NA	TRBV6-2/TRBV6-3	TGTGCCAGCAGTTACGTGGACTCCCCTGAGCAGTACTTC	CASSYVDSPEQYF
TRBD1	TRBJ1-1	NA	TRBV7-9	TGTGCCAGCAGCTCCCTGACAGGGGCTGAAGCTTTCTTT	CASSSLTGAEAFF
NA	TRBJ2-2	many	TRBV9	TGTGCCAGCAGCCCAAACACCGGGGAGCTGTTTTTT	CASSPNTGELFF
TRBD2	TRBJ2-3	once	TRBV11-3	TGTGCCAGCAGCCAACGAAGCGGGGGCCGTAGCACAGATACGCAGTATTTT	CASSQRSGGRSTDTQYF
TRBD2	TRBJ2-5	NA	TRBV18	TGTGCCAGCTCACCCTTAGCGGGAGACGCCGAGACCCAGTACTTC	CASSPLAGDAETQYF
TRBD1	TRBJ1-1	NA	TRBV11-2	TGTGCCAGCAGCCGACAGGGGGAAACTGAAGCTTTCTTT	CASSRQGETEAFF
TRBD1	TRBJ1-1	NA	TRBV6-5	TGTGCCAGCAGTTACTCTAGGGGGCTGGCAGCTTTCTTT	CASSYSRGLAAFF
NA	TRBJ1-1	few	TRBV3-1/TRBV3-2	TGTGCCAGCAGCCAAGATGGGCAGGGTCTCGAAGCTTTCTTT	CASSQDGQGLEAFF
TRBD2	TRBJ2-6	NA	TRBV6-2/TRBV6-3	TGTGCCAGCATCCCCGGACTAGCGGGACCTGGGGCCAACGTCCTGACTTTC	CASIPGLAGPGANVLTF
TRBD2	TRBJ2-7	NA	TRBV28	TGTGCCAGCAGTCCGTCAGGACTAGCGGGTGCCTACGAGCAGTACTTC	CASSPSGLAGAYEQYF
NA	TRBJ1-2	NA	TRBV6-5	TGTGCCAGCCTGAGGGACACATACTATGGCTACACCTTC	CASLRDTYYGYTF
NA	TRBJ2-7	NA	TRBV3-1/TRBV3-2	TGTGCCAGCAGCCAAGATACGGTCCACGAGCAGTACTTC	CASSQDTVHEQYF
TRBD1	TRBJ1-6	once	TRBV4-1	TGCGCCAGCAGGCGGACAGGGTCGTATTCACCCCTCCACTTT	CASRRTGSYSPLHF
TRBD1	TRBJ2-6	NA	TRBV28	TGTGCCAGCATTGCTCAAGCGGCAGGGGGCCCTGGGGCCAACGTCCTGACTTTC	CASIAQAAGGPGANVLTF
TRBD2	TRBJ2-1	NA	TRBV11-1	TGTGCCAGCAGCCCGCACGGGGGGGGCTACAATGAGCAGTTCTTC	CASSPHGGGYNEQFF
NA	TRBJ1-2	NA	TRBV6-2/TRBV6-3	TGTGCCAGCAGTTCATCCGGGAGCAAGGGTAGCTACACCTTC	CASSSSGSKGSYTF
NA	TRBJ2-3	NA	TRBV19	TGTGCCAGTAGTACTTTTTCTGTGGATACGCAGTATTTT	CASSTFSVDTQYF
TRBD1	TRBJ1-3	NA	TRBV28	TGTGCCAGCAGTTTCTCACAGGGGGCTGGAAACACCATATATTTT	CASSFSQGAGNTIYF
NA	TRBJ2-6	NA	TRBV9	TGTGCCAGCAGCATCAGCTCTGGGGCCAACGTCCTGACTTTC	CASSISSGANVLTF
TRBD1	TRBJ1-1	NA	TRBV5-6	TGTGCCAGCAGCCCGACCCTCCGGACAGGGGGGAACACTGAAGCTTTCTTT	CASSPTLRTGGNTEAFF
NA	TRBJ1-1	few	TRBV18	TGTGCCAGCTCACAGCTCGGCGGGACTGAAGCTTTCTTT	CASSQLGGTEAFF
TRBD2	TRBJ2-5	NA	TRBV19	TGTGCCAGTAATCGAGCGGGACAAGAGACCCAGTACTTC	CASNRAGQETQYF
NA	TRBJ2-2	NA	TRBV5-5	TGTGCCAGCAGACGAACCCGGGTCAGCACCGGGGAGCTGTTTTTT	CASRRTRVSTGELFF
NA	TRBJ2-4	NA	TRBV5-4	TGTGCCAGCAGCTTGGCCCAGGGATCCAAAAACATTCAGTACTTC	CASSLAQGSKNIQYF
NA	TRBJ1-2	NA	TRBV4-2	TGTGCCAGCAGCCAAGAAACAGGGACCTATGGCTACACCTTC	CASSQETGTYGYTF
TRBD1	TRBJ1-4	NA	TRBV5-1	TGCGCCAGCAGCTTGGAACAGGGGTCGGCTAATGAAAAACTGTTTTTT	CASSLEQGSANEKLFF
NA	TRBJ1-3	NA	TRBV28	TGTGCCAGCACCCCAGGGACATTCCTAACCATATATTTT	CASTPGTFLTIYF
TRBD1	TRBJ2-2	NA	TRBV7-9	TGTGCCAGCAGCTTAGGGACAGGATACCCAACCGGGGAGCTGTTTTTT	CASSLGTGYPTGELFF
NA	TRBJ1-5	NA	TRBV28	TGTGCCAGCAGTTTACCCTCGAGGGGCAATCAGCCCCAGCATTTT	CASSLPSRGNQPQHF
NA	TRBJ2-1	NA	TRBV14	TGTGCCAGCAGCCCCGGATCTTACTGGCGGGGTTACAATGAGCAGTTCTTC	CASSPGSYWRGYNEQFF
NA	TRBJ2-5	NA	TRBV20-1	TGCAGTGCTAGTAGACCTCACGACAGTACCCACAACTTC	CSASRPHDSTHNF
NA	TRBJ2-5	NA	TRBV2	TGTGCCAGCAGTGAAAGGGGGGGATTGGCAGGGCAAGAGACCCAGTACTTC	CASSERGGLAGQETQYF
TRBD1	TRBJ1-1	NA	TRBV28	TGTGCCAGCAGTGAGCAACAGGGGGCGGCTGAAGCTTTCTTT	CASSEQQGAAEAFF
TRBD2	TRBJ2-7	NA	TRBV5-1	TGCGCCAGCAGCTGGACTAGCGGGAGATGGGGTAGGGCCTACGAGCAGTACTTC	CASSWTSGRWGRAYEQYF
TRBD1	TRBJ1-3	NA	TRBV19	TGTGCCAGTAGTATAGCGGGACAGGAAACTGGAAACACCATATATTTT	CASSIAGQETGNTIYF
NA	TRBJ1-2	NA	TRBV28	TGTGCCACCGGGGGGAGGGCATACAACTATGGCTACACCTTC	CATGGRAYNYGYTF
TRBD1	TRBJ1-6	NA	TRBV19	TGTGCCAGTAGTACCAGGGGGGATTCACCCCTCCACTTT	CASSTRGDSPLHF
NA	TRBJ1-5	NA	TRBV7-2	TGTGCCAGCAGCTTAGATTCTTTCCGGGATCAGCCCCAGCATTTT	CASSLDSFRDQPQHF
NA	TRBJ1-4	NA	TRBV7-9	TGTGCCAGCAGCTTACAGGGCACTAATGAAAAACTGTTTTTT	CASSLQGTNEKLFF